The 24 T cell receptor beta chains below all came from one sample that was sequenced in a study of T cell responses to AZD1222 COVID-19 vaccine. The repertoire was sequenced with immunoSEQ multiplex PCR; TCRdb's copy has only in-frame clones and lacks some. The sample has approximately 110,000 clones, 80% to 85% seen once. The sequencing here drew on peripheral blood, taken on day 0 of AZD1222 vaccination. These receptors were obtained from an adult in good health.

This rearrangement joins TRBV7-9 to TRBJ2-1, with 9 bases aligning to TRBD1. The CDR3 has 16 residues. CDR1 and CDR2 from the germline V gene are SEHNR and FQNEAQ (reference sequence). Trimming removed 1 base from V and 5 bases from J; junction bases left unmatched: 6. DNA for the CDR3: TGTGCCAGCAGCTTAGGTGGACAGGGGACACACAATGAGCAGTTCTTC. Its protein product is CASSLGGQGTHNEQFF. The whole variable domain, filled in from reference TRBV7-9 and TRBJ2-1, reads DTGVSQNPRHKITKRGQNVTFRCDPISEHNRLYWYRQTLGQGPEFLTYFQNEAQLEKSRLLSDRFSAERPKGSFSTLEIQRTEQGDSAMYLCASSLGGQGTHNEQFFGPGTRLTVL.

The chain couples TRBV28 to TRBJ2-7; 11 bases are a match to TRBD2. The CDR3 is 16 residues long. CDR1 is MDHEN, CDR2 SYDVKM, per germline. The V gene end was trimmed by 3 bases and the J gene end by 8 bases; junction bases not matched to a gene: 12. The chain's CDR3 is CASSLATSGARLQQYF. The CDR3 DNA is TGTGCCAGCAGTTTGGCGACTAGCGGGGCACGTTTACAGCAGTACTTC.

The CDR3 sequence is CASTLRTGELFF. The CDR3 DNA sequence: TGTGCCAGTACCCTACGGACCGGGGAGCTGTTTTTT. The chain couples TRBV19 to TRBJ2-2; D remains unclear. Germline V gene sequence: CDR1 LNHDA, CDR2 SQIVND (reference sequence). The germline V and J ends were trimmed by 7 bases and 5 bases, with 8 bases remaining between them. CDR3 length: 12 amino acids.

The chain carries TRBV30 and TRBJ1-1, with 7 bases aligning to TRBD1. The trim removed 0 bases at V and 5 bases at J, leaving 18 bases unmatched. CDR3 size: 18 residues. Germline V gene sequence: CDR1 GTSNPN, CDR2 SVGIG (reference sequence). The CDR3 nucleotides are TGTGCCTGGAGTGTACCCCCACAGGGGCACTCATGGAGGACTGAAGCTTTCTTT. This sequence encodes CAWSVPPQGHSWRTEAFF.

This clone was detected a few times. The chain uses TRBV7-6 and TRBJ1-6; a weak D match, TRBD1 (6 bases). The V end was cut by 0 bases, the J end by 5 bases, with 8 bases between. There are 15 residues in the CDR3. The germline V gene has CDR1 SGHVS and CDR2 FNYEAQ. Here the CDR3 reads CASSLATGNNSPLHF. CDR3 sequence (DNA): TGTGCCAGCAGCTTAGCAACAGGGAATAATTCACCCCTCCACTTT.

This clone was seen a single time. The chain has TRBV3-1 (or the pseudogene TRBV3-2) and TRBJ1-2; perhaps TRBD1 as D (5 bases). V lost 4 bases, J lost 8 bases, and 14 bases lay in between. CDR3 size: 13 residues. Per the germline V gene, CDR1 is LGHDT and CDR2 is YNNKEL (reference sequence). The CDR3 here is CASSLGRREGYTF. As DNA, the CDR3 is TGTGCCAGCAGCCTGGGACGCCGGGAGGGCTACACCTTC.

This clone came up once. The genes are TRBV11-2 and TRBJ2-7; a possible D gene is TRBD2 (5 bases). The V gene's germline CDR1 is SGHAT and CDR2 FQNNGV. The CDR3 covers 16 residues. The germline V and J ends were trimmed by 1 base and 2 bases, with 15 bases remaining between them. CDR3 residues: CASSLGSARVPYEQYF. The DNA for the CDR3 is TGTGCCAGCAGCTTAGGTAGCGCTAGGGTACCCTACGAGCAGTACTTC.

This chain uses TRBV2 with TRBJ2-2, with a possible D match to TRBD1 (5 bases). Trimming shortened V by 7 bases and J by 4 bases, and 13 bases separated the two germline ends. The CDR3 length is 14 residues. Germline values: CDR1 SNHLY, CDR2 FYNNEI. The DNA for the CDR3 is TGTGCCAGCAAGAGGCAGGGTGGCACCGGGGAGCTGTTTTTT. It specifies CASKRQGGTGELFF.

V is TRBV6-1 and J is TRBJ1-6; D not resolved. The germline V and J ends were trimmed by 0 bases and 10 bases, with 13 bases remaining between them. The CDR3 length is 15 residues. Germline loops: CDR1 MNHNS, CDR2 SASEGT. In nucleotides, the CDR3 is TGTGCCAGCAGTGAAGCGCAGAAGGGATGGTCACCCCTCCACTTT. As protein: CASSEAQKGWSPLHF.

On this clone itself: Within the sample, other DNA sequences also encode this same CDR3. The rearrangement uses TRBV19 and TRBJ2-1, with TRBD1 matching over 7 bases. The CDR3 sequence is 15 residues long. Germline trimming cut 3 bases from V and 1 base from J; bases unmatched to any gene: 3. The germline V gene has CDR1 LNHDA and CDR2 SQIVND (reference sequence). CDR3: CASSMRGLSYNEQFF. DNA for the CDR3: TGTGCCAGTAGTATGAGGGGGCTTTCCTACAATGAGCAGTTCTTC.

This sequence joins TRBV6-5 and TRBJ1-3; the D is unclear. CDR1 is MNHEY, CDR2 SVGAGI, per germline. Trimming left V 6 bases short and J 2 bases short, with 8 bases between. This CDR3 is built from 13 residues. CDR3: CASRKTTGNTIYF. The CDR3 bases are TGTGCCAGCAGGAAGACAACTGGAAACACCATATATTTT.

The V gene is TRBV19, the J gene TRBJ2-2; 10 bases match TRBD1. Germline V gene lookup returns CDR1 LNHDA and CDR2 SQIVND (reference sequence). Germline trimming cut 0 bases from V and 6 bases from J; bases unmatched to any gene: 4. CDR3 length: 16 residues. The CDR3 DNA reads as TGTGCCAGTAGTATAGATAGGACAGGGGGACCCGGGGAGCTGTTTTTT. Its protein is CASSIDRTGGPGELFF.

This clone was seen just once. J is TRBJ1-1 and V is TRBV5-1; D remains ambiguous. V lost 2 bases to trimming and J lost 1 base, with 9 bases between them. The length of the CDR3 is 14 residues. CDR1 is SGHRS, CDR2 YFSETQ, per germline. The CDR3: CASSFGPSNTEAFF. The CDR3 DNA reads as TGCGCCAGCAGCTTCGGACCCTCGAACACTGAAGCTTTCTTT.

V usage is TRBV30 and J usage is TRBJ1-4; the D is unclear. Germline values: CDR1 GTSNPN, CDR2 SVGIG (reference sequence). Trimming took off 5 bases at V and 8 bases at J, with 9 bases between the two ends. The CDR3 is made up of 11 amino acids. CDR3 sequence reads: CAWEIGEKLFF. The CDR3 DNA sequence: TGTGCCTGGGAGATTGGGGAAAAACTGTTTTTT.

This sequence joins TRBV10-3 and TRBJ1-6; D may be TRBD1 (6 bases). Germline V gene lookup returns CDR1 ENHRY and CDR2 SYGVKD. This CDR3 spans 15 amino acids. V was cut by 6 bases and J by 0 bases, with 9 bases left in between. The CDR3, as DNA: TGTGCCATCAGAGGACAGAGCTCCTATAATTCACCCCTCCACTTT. This translates into CAIRGQSSYNSPLHF.

The chain links TRBV3-1 (or the pseudogene TRBV3-2) to TRBJ1-5; no definite D call. V shed 0 bases and J shed 7 bases, with 10 bases lying between them. This CDR3 is built from 14 residues. CDR1 is LGHDT and CDR2 is YNNKEL in the germline V gene (reference sequence). CDR3 bases: TGTGCCAGCAGCCAAGATCTTACCCCCCAGCCCCAGCATTTT. It is translated as CASSQDLTPQPQHF.

The rearrangement joins TRBV29-1 to TRBJ1-2; D is unclear. The ends were cut back, 2 bases at V and 7 bases at J, with 11 bases in the middle. The CDR3 runs to 12 residues. Per the germline V gene, CDR1 is SQVTM and CDR2 is ANQGSEA. The DNA for the CDR3 is TGCAGCGTTGAACGTGTCGGAGGTGGCTACACCTTC. As protein: CSVERVGGGYTF. The variable domain in full, completed from reference TRBV29-1 and TRBJ1-2, reads SAVISQKPSRDICQRGTSLTIQCQVDSQVTMMFWYRQQPGQSLTLIATANQGSEATYESGFVIDKFPISRPNLTFSTLTVSNMSPEDSSIYLCSVERVGGGYTFGSGTRLTVV.

The V and J genes are TRBV7-2 and TRBJ2-1; 8 nucleotides line up with TRBD2. This CDR3 has 13 residues. The V gene's germline CDR1 is SGHTA and CDR2 FQGNSA. V dropped 2 bases and J dropped 9; count of bases not matched to a gene: 3. The CDR3 sequence: CASSLQLAVEQFF. The CDR3 DNA is TGTGCCAGCAGCTTACAACTAGCGGTTGAGCAGTTCTTC. Filled out from reference TRBV7-2 and TRBJ2-1, the complete variable domain reads GAGVSQSPSNKVTEKGKDVELRCDPISGHTALYWYRQSLGQGLEFLIYFQGNSAPDKSGLPSDRFSAERTGGSVSTLTIQRTQQEDSAVYLCASSLQLAVEQFFGPGTRLTVL.

This chain joins TRBV30 and TRBJ1-5, with D maybe TRBD1 (6 bases). This CDR3 contains 15 residues. V was cut by 0 bases and J by 0 bases, with 9 bases left in between. The germline V gene has CDR1 GTSNPN and CDR2 SVGIG (reference sequence). The chain's CDR3 is CAWSVGGNSNQPQHF. The CDR3 bases are TGTGCCTGGAGTGTAGGGGGTAATAGCAATCAGCCCCAGCATTTT.

This chain connects TRBV29-1 to TRBJ2-1; 7 nucleotides line up with TRBD1. CDR1 and CDR2 from the germline V gene are SQVTM and ANQGSEA. The CDR3 is 12 residues long. The V gene end was trimmed by 7 bases and the J gene end by 1 base; junction bases not matched to a gene: 1. DNA of the CDR3: TGCAGCGGGGACAGATCCTACAATGAGCAGTTCTTC. It yields the protein CSGDRSYNEQFF.

This clone is a singleton in its sample. J is TRBJ2-1 and V is TRBV7-9; tentative D call: TRBD1 (5 bases). The V end was cut by 10 bases, the J end by 8 bases, with 15 bases between. This CDR3 is built from 12 residues. Germline-derived CDR1 and CDR2 are SEHNR and FQNEAQ (reference sequence). For the CDR3, the DNA is TGTGCCATCGCTGCACCCAGGGATGAGCAGTTCTTC. It translates to CAIAAPRDEQFF.

J is TRBJ1-4 and V is TRBV19, with TRBD1 matching 7 bases. Unmatched junction bases numbered 10, after V lost 5 bases and J lost 7 bases. Germline CDR1 and CDR2: LNHDA and SQIVND (reference sequence). This CDR3 has 15 residues. CDR3 sequence (DNA): TGTGCCAGTAGTGCCAGACAGGGAGGAGGTGAAAAACTGTTTTTT. Protein sequence: CASSARQGGGEKLFF.

This sequence joins TRBV7-2 and TRBJ1-2, with D perhaps matching TRBD1 (5 bases). Deletions cut 4 bases from V and 5 bases from J, with 11 bases between. This CDR3 contains 13 residues. The V gene's germline CDR1 is SGHTA and CDR2 FQGNSA. CDR3 bases: TGTGCCAGCAGCTCTTATCAGGGATATGGCTACACCTTC. This encodes CASSSYQGYGYTF.

The chain recombines TRBV6-2 or TRBV6-3 with TRBJ2-1; D call uncertain. V lost 2 bases, J lost 9 bases, and 14 bases lay in between. Germline assignment: CDR1 MNHEY and CDR2 SVGEGT. This CDR3 contains 14 residues. The CDR3 region is CASSYALVGSEQFF. The CDR3 nucleotides read TGTGCCAGCAGTTACGCCCTCGTTGGCAGTGAGCAGTTCTTC.